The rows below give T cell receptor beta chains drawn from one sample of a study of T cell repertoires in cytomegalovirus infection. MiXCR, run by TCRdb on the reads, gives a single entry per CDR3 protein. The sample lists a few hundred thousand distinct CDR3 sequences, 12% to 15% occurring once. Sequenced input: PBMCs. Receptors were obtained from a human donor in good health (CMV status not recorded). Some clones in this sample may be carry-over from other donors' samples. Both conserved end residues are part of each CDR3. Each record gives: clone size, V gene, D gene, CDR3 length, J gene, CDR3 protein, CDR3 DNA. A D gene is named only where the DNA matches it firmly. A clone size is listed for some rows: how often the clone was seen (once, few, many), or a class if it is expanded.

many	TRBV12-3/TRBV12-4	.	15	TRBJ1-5	CASSAGTLSNQPQHF	TGTGCCAGCAGTGCCGGGACTCTCTCCAATCAGCCCCAGCATTTT
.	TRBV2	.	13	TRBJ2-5	CASSENLAETQYF	TGTGCCAGCAGTGAAAACCTAGCAGAGACCCAGTACTTC
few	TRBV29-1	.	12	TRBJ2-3	CSGGHRTDTQYF	TGCAGCGGAGGTCACCGCACAGATACGCAGTATTTT
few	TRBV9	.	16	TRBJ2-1	CASSVDTRSSYNEQFF	TGTGCCAGCAGCGTAGATACTAGGAGCTCCTACAATGAGCAGTTCTTC
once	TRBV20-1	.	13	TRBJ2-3	CRPEGTSPDTQYF	TGCAGACCAGAGGGCACGAGTCCAGATACGCAGTATTTT
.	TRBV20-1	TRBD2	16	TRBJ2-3	CSAHPRLAEYTDTQYF	TGCAGTGCTCACCCGCGACTAGCGGAATACACAGATACGCAGTATTTT
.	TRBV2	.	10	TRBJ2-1	CASRWEELFF	TGTGCCAGCAGATGGGAAGAGCTGTTCTTC
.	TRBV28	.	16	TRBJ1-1	CASSPNSRGLNTEAFF	TGTGCCAGCAGTCCTAATTCGCGGGGCCTGAACACTGAAGCTTTCTTT
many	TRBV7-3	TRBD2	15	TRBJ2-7	CASSLWSSGISEQYF	TGTGCCAGCAGCTTATGGAGTAGCGGGATTTCCGAGCAGTACTTC
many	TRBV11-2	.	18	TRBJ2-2	CASSLRGAGQWNTGELFF	TGTGCCAGCAGCTTAAGGGGGGCGGGCCAGTGGAACACCGGGGAGCTGTTTTTT
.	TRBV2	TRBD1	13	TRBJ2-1	CASWGTGQNEQFF	TGTGCCAGCTGGGGGACAGGCCAGAATGAGCAGTTCTTC
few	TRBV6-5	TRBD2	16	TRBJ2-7	CASSDPGSGRSYEQYF	TGTGCCAGCAGTGACCCCGGTAGCGGGAGATCCTACGAGCAGTACTTC
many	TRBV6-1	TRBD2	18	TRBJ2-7	CASRRWTSGSKETYEQYF	TGTGCCAGCAGGAGGTGGACTAGCGGTAGCAAGGAAACCTACGAGCAGTACTTC
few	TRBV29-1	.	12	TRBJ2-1	CSAAPLGNEQFF	TGCAGCGCCGCCCCCCTGGGGAATGAGCAGTTCTTC
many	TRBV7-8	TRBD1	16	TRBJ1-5	CASSLSSGTGDQPQHF	TGTGCCAGCAGCTTAAGCTCCGGGACAGGGGACCAGCCCCAGCATTTT
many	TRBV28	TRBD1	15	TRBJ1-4	CASSLGQGAMEKLFF	TGTGCCAGCAGTTTAGGACAGGGGGCGATGGAAAAACTGTTTTTT
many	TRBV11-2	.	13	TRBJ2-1	CASSLDPRGEQFF	TGTGCCAGCAGCTTAGATCCGAGGGGTGAGCAGTTCTTC
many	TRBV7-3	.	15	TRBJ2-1	CASSLMPGSYNEQFF	TGTGCCAGCAGCTTAATGCCGGGCTCCTACAATGAGCAGTTCTTC
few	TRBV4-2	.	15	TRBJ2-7	CASSPLSGRSYEQYF	TGTGCCAGCAGCCCGTTGAGCGGCCGCTCCTACGAGCAGTACTTC
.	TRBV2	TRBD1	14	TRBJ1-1	CASGRGTGIDEAFF	TGTGCCAGCGGACGGGGGACAGGGATTGATGAAGCTTTCTTT
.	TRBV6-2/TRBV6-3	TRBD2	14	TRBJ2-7	CASRMGGSSYEQYF	TGTGCCAGCAGAATGGGCGGGAGCTCCTACGAGCAGTACTTC
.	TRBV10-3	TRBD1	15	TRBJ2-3	CAIRKGQGLTDTQYF	TGTGCCATCAGGAAGGGACAGGGACTCACAGATACGCAGTATTTT
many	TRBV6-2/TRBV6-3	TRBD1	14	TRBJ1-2	CASIDRGRGYGYTF	TGTGCCAGCATCGACAGGGGGCGAGGCTATGGCTACACCTTC
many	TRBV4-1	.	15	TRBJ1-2	CASSQVQGPNYGYTF	TGCGCCAGCAGCCAAGTCCAGGGACCTAACTATGGCTACACCTTC
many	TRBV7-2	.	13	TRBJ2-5	CASSSGPQETQYF	TGTGCCAGCAGCTCCGGGCCTCAAGAGACCCAGTACTTC
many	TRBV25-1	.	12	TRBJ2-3	CASSPGQDTQYF	TGTGCCAGCAGCCCGGGCCAAGATACGCAGTATTTT
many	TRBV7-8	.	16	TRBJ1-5	CASSLFVGSSNQPQHF	TGTGCCAGCAGCTTATTCGTCGGGAGTAGCAATCAGCCCCAGCATTTT
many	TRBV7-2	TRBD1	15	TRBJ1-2	CASSLGQGPNYGYTF	TGTGCCAGCAGCTTAGGACAGGGTCCTAACTATGGCTACACCTTC
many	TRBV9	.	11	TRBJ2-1	CASSGYNEQFF	TGTGCCAGCAGCGGTTACAATGAGCAGTTCTTC
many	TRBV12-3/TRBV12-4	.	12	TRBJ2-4	CASALQPPIQYF	TGTGCCAGCGCTCTACAGCCCCCCATTCAGTACTTC
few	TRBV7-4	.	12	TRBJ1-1	CASSSDFKRAFF	TGTGCCAGCAGCTCCGATTTTAAGCGGGCTTTCTTT
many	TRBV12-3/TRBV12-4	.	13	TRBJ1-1	CASSLKGALEAFF	TGTGCCAGCAGTTTAAAGGGAGCGCTCGAAGCTTTCTTT
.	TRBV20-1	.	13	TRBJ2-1	CSARVRAGNEQFF	TGCAGTGCTAGAGTAAGGGCAGGGAATGAGCAGTTCTTC
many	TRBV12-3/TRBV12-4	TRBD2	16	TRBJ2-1	CASTPWEGSSYNEQFF	TGTGCCAGCACTCCCTGGGAGGGGAGCTCCTACAATGAGCAGTTCTTC
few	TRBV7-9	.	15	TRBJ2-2	CASSLKDWNTGELFF	TGTGCCAGCAGCTTAAAGGATTGGAACACCGGGGAGCTGTTTTTT
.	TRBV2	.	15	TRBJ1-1	CASRKETNMNTEAFF	TGTGCCAGCAGGAAGGAGACAAATATGAACACTGAAGCTTTCTTT
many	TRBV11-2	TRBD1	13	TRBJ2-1	CASSLGQGNEQFF	TGTGCCAGCAGCTTAGGACAGGGCAATGAGCAGTTCTTC
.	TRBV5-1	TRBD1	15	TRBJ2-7	CASSFTGTGLGEQYF	TGCGCCAGCAGCTTCACCGGGACAGGGTTAGGCGAGCAGTACTTC
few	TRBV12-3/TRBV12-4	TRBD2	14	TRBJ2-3	CASSQRGVLDTQYF	TGTGCCAGCAGTCAGCGGGGAGTATTAGATACGCAGTATTTT
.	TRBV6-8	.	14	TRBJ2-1	CASSSPLQQNEQFF	TGTGCCAGCAGTTCCCCCCTTCAGCAGAATGAGCAGTTCTTC
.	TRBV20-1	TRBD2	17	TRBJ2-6	CSAQGLAGVTGANVLTF	TGCAGTGCTCAGGGACTAGCGGGAGTCACTGGGGCCAACGTCCTGACTTTC
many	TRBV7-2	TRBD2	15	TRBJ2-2	CASSPRSGGTGELFF	TGTGCCAGCAGCCCCCGGTCGGGAGGGACCGGGGAGCTGTTTTTT
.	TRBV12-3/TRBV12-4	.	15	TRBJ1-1	CASSLGHPEDTEAFF	TGTGCCAGCAGTTTAGGCCATCCCGAGGACACTGAAGCTTTCTTT
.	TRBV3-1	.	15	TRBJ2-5	CASSQDPRDQETQYF	TGTGCCAGCAGCCAAGACCCCCGCGACCAAGAGACCCAGTACTTC
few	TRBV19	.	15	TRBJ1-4	CASTAYRAPNEKLFF	TGTGCCAGTACCGCCTACAGGGCTCCGAATGAAAAACTGTTTTTT
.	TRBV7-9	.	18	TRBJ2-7	CASSPPLGGGKSPGEQYF	TGTGCCAGCAGTCCTCCGCTTGGCGGGGGCAAATCCCCGGGGGAGCAGTACTTC
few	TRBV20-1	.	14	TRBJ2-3	CSASFWDRTDTQYF	TGCAGTGCTAGTTTCTGGGACCGCACAGATACGCAGTATTTT
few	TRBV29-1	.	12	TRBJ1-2	CSDATGGYGYTF	TGCAGCGACGCCACAGGAGGCTATGGCTACACCTTC
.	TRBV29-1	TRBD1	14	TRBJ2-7	CSVDVTGNINEQYF	TGCAGCGTTGACGTGACAGGGAATATCAACGAGCAGTACTTC
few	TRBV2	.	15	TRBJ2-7	CASIISKEVVYEQYF	TGTGCCAGCATCATATCCAAGGAGGTTGTCTACGAGCAGTACTTC
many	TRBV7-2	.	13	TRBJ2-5	CASNFQVQETQYF	TGTGCCAGCAACTTTCAGGTTCAAGAGACCCAGTACTTC
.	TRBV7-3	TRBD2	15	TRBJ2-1	CASSLIPSGKNEQFF	TGTGCCAGCAGCTTAATTCCTAGCGGGAAGAATGAGCAGTTCTTC
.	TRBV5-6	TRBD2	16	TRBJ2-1	CASSSSTSGRVNEQFF	TGTGCCAGCAGCTCTTCGACTAGCGGGAGAGTGAATGAGCAGTTCTTC
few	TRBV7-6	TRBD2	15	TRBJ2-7	CASSLGASGTAEQYF	TGTGCCAGCAGCTTAGGGGCTAGCGGAACGGCGGAGCAGTACTTC
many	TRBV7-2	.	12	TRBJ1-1	CASSPGRSQAFF	TGTGCCAGCAGCCCCGGACGGAGTCAAGCTTTCTTT
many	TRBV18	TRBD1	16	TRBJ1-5	CASSPSDRVGNQPQHF	TGTGCCAGCTCACCATCCGACAGGGTGGGCAATCAGCCCCAGCATTTT
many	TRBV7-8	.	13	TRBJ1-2	CASSRTSDYGYTF	TGTGCCAGCAGCAGGACATCTGATTATGGCTACACCTTC
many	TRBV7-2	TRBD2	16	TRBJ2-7	CASSLADKPRAYEQYF	TGTGCCAGCAGCCTAGCGGACAAACCGAGGGCCTACGAGCAGTACTTC
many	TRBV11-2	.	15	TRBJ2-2	CASSWRSANTGELFF	TGTGCCAGCAGCTGGCGTTCTGCGAACACCGGGGAGCTGTTTTTT
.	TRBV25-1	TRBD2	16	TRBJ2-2	CASSDGTSGNTGELFF	TGTGCCAGCAGTGACGGGACTAGCGGGAACACCGGGGAGCTGTTTTTT